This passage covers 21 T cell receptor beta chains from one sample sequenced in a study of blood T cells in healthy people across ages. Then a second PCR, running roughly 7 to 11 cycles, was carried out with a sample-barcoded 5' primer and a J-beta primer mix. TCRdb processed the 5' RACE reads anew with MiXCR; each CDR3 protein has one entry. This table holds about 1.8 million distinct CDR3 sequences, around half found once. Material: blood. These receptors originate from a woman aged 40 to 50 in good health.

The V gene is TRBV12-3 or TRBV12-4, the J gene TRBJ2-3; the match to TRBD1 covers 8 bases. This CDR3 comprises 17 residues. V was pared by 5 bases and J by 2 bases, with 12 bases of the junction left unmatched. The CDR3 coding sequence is TGTGCCAGCAGTCCAACCAAACCGGGACAGGACACAGATACGCAGTATTTT. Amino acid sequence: CASSPTKPGQDTDTQYF.

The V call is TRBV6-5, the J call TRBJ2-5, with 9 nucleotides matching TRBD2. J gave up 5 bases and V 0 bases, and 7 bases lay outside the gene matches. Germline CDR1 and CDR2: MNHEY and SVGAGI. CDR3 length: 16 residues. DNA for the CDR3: TGTGCCAGCAGTTACTCGAATAGTCTAGCGGGGGAGACCCAGTACTTC. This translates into CASSYSNSLAGETQYF.

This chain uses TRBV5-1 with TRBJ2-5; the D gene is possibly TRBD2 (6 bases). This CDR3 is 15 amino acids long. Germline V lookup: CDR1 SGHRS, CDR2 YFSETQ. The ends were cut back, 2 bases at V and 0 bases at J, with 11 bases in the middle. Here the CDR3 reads CASSFPRGNQETQYF. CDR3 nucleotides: TGCGCCAGCAGCTTCCCCCGGGGGAACCAAGAGACCCAGTACTTC.

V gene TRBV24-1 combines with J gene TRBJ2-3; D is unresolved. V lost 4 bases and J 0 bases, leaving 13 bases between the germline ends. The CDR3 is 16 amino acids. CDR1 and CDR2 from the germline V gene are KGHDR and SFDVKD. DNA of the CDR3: TGTGCCACCAGTGACCCCTCGGCCGTTAGCACAGATACGCAGTATTTT. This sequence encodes CATSDPSAVSTDTQYF.

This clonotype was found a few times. The CDR3: CASSSYRRQETQYF. The CDR3 DNA is TGTGCCAGCAGTTCATACAGGAGACAAGAGACCCAGTACTTC. This chain links TRBV28 with TRBJ2-5; maybe TRBD1 (5 bases). The V gene lost 4 bases and the J gene lost 2 bases, with 11 bases spanning the gap. Germline CDR1 is MDHEN and CDR2 is SYDVKM. The CDR3 has 14 residues.

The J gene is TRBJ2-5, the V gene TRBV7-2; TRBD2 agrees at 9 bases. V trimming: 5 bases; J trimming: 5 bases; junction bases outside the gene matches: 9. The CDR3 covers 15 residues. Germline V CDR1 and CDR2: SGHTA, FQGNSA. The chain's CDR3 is CASSRRGSGSETQYF. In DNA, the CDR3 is TGTGCCAGCAGCCGTCGGGGTAGCGGGAGCGAGACCCAGTACTTC.

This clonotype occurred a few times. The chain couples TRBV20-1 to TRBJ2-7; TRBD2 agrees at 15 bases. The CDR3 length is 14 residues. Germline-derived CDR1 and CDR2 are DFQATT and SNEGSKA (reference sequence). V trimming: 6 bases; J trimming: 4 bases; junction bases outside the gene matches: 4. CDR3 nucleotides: TGCAGTGCGCTGGGACTAGCGGGGGGATACGAGCAGTACTTC. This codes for CSALGLAGGYEQYF.

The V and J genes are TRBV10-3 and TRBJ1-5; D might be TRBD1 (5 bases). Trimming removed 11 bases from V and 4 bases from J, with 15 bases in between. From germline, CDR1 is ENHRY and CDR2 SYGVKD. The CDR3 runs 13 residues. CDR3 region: CAARGRENQPQHF. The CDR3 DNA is TGTGCCGCGAGGGGCAGGGAGAATCAGCCCCAGCATTTT.

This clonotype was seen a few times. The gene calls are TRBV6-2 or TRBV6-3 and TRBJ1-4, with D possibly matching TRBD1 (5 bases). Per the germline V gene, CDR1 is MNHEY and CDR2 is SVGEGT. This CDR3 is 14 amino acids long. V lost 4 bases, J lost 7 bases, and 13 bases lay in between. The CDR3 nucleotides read TGTGCCAGCAGTTCACCGGGGGGTAGTGAAAAACTGTTTTTT. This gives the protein CASSSPGGSEKLFF.

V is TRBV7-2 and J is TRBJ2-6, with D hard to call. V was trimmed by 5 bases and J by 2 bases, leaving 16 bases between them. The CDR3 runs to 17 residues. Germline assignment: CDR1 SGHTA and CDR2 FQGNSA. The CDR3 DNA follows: TGTGCCAGCAGCCAAAACCCCGGCCTAGCTGGGGCCAACGTCCTGACTTTC. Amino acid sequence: CASSQNPGLAGANVLTF.

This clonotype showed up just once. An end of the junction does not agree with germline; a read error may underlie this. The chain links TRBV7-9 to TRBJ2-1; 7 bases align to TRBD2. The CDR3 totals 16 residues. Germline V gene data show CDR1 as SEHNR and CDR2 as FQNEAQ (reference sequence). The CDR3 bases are TGTGCCAGCAGCTCCCCAGGCGCGGGGGTTGTCAATGAGCAGTTCTTT. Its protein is CASSSPGAGVVNEQFF.

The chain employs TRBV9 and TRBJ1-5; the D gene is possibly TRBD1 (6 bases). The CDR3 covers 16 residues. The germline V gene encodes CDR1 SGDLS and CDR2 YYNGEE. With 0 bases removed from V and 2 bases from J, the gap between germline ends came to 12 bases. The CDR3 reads CASSVGEGQGNQPQHF. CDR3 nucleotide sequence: TGTGCCAGCAGCGTAGGGGAGGGACAAGGCAATCAGCCCCAGCATTTT.

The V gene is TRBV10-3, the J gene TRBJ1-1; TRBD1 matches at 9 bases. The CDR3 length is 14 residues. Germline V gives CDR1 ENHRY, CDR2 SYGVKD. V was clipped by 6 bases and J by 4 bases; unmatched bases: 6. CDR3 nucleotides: TGTGCCATCAGGAGCGGGACAGGGAGCACTGAAGCTTTCTTT. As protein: CAIRSGTGSTEAFF.

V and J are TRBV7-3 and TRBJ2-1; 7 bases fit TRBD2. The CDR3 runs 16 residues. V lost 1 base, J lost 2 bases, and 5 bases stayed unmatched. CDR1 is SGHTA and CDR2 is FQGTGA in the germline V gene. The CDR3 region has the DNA TGTGCCAGCAGCTTAATCGAGGGAGGGGCCTACAATGAGCAGTTCTTC. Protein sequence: CASSLIEGGAYNEQFF.

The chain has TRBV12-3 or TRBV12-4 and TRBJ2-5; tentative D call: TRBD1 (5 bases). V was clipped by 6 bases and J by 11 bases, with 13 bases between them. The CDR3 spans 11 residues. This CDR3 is CASSQGEGQYF. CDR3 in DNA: TGTGCCAGCAGCCAAGGGGAAGGGCAGTACTTC.

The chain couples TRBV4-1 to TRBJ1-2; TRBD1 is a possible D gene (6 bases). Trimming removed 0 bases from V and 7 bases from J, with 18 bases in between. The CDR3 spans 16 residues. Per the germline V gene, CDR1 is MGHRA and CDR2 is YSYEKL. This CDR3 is CASSQDLGGYGSGYTF. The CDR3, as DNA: TGCGCCAGCAGCCAAGATCTTGGGGGCTATGGGTCTGGCTACACCTTC.

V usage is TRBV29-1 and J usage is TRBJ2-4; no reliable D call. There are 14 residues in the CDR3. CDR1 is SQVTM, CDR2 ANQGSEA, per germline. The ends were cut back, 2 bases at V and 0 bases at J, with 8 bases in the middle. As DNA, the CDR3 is TGCAGCGTTGAAAAAGCCTTAGCCAAAAACATTCAGTACTTC. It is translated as CSVEKALAKNIQYF.

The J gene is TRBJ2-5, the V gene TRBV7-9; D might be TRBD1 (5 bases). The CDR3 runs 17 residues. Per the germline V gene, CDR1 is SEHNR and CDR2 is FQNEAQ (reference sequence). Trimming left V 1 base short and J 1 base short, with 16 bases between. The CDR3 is CASSLGHTQVIQETQYF. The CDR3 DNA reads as TGTGCCAGCAGCTTAGGCCATACACAGGTGATCCAAGAGACCCAGTACTTC.

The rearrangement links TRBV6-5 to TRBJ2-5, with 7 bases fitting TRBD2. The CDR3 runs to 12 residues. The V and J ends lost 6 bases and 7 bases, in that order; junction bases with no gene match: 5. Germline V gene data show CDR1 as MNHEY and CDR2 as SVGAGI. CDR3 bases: TGTGCCAGCAGGGCGGGGGAAAGGACCCAGTACTTC. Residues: CASRAGERTQYF.

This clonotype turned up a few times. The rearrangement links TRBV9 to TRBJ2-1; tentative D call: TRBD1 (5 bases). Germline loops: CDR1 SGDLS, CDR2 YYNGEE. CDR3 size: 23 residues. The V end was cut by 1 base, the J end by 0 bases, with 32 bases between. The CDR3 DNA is TGTGCCAGCAGCGTACGGGTCGGAGAGGCAGGGTCCAGGTCCGCTAGCTCCTACAATGAGCAGTTCTTC. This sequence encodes CASSVRVGEAGSRSASSYNEQFF. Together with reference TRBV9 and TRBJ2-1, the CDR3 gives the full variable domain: DSGVTQTPKHLITATGQRVTLRCSPRSGDLSVYWYQQSLDQGLQFLIQYYNGEERAKGNILERFSAQQFPDLHSELNLSSLELGDSALYFCASSVRVGEAGSRSASSYNEQFFGPGTRLTVL.

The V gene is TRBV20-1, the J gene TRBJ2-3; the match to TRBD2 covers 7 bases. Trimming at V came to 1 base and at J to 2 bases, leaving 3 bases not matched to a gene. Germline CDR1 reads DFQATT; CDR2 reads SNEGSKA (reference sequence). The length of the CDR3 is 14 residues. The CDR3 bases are TGCAGTGCTAGAGCGGGACTAAACACAGATACGCAGTATTTT. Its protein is CSARAGLNTDTQYF.